The present entry profiles one TCR beta chain with its context. This sample was taken from a study of blood T cell repertoires in COVID-19. For the study at large: Sites in the United States, Italy and Spain provided acute and convalescent COVID-19 samples.

The V gene lost 8 bases and the J gene lost 3 bases, with 13 bases spanning the gap. Per germline, CDR1 KGHSH and CDR2 LQKENI. The CDR3 is 13 residues long. The repertoire was sequenced with immunoSEQ multiplex PCR; TCRdb's copy has only in-frame clones and lacks some. This repertoire shows roughly 190,000 clones, around 76% found once; its top ten account for about 15%. Recruitment covered under 25 US areas and drew participants whose ages spanned about 18 to 89 years. Grouping used clinical history reported by participants in a survey and questionnaire. This clonotype originated in a woman in her fifties or sixties with acute COVID-19. What was sequenced was PBMCs or T cells enriched from blood (not recorded which). V usage is TRBV18 and J usage is TRBJ1-1; perhaps TRBD1 as D (6 bases). The CDR3 DNA is TGTGCCAGCGGGAACAGGGTGGACACTGAAGCTTTCTTT. It translates to CASGNRVDTEAFF.